This T cell receptor (beta chain) appears in the sequencing data of a study of T cells after yellow fever vaccination. Regarding the study as a whole: Only a minor proportion of clonotypes was detected across both CD4 and CD8 compartments. A weaker secondary response peaked on day 5, the primary on day 15. Subsequent booster samples again held most clones from primary vaccination (96% CD4, roughly 88% CD8).

This CDR3 region has 13 residues. The germline V and J ends were trimmed by 0 bases and 6 bases, with 9 bases remaining between them. Germline CDR1 and CDR2: SGDLS and YYNGEE. TCR cDNA, made by 5'RACE template switching, carried an added universal primer site and UMIs. MiXCR, applied by TCRdb to the 5' RACE reads, yields one record per CDR3 protein. The sample shows around 160,000 distinct CDR3 sequences, about 7% of them seen only once. Remarks on this clonotype: Its antigen is not identified.

The sample here was CD4+ T cells sorted from PBMCs, taken less than 6 days after the first yellow fever vaccination. The rearrangement links TRBV9 to TRBJ1-1, with no clear D. This clonotype originated in a man between 18 and 35 years old who received the YFV17D yellow fever vaccine. Here the CDR3 reads CASSVVGSAEAFF. The CDR3 DNA reads as TGTGCCAGCAGCGTAGTAGGGTCCGCTGAAGCTTTCTTT.